Following are 10 T cell receptor beta chains from one sample sequenced in a study of T-cell reconstitution after alpha-beta-depleted transplantation in children (dated by TCRdb to 2016 to 2017). In light of the paper, this sample's treatment or condition label describes: allogeneic hematopoietic cell transplantation with graft depleted of TCRalphabeta T cells and CD19 B cells. Library creation used PCR. Instrument on record: Illumina HiSeq 2500. To normalize quantification of the TCRbeta repertoire, the TCR libraries were built with molecular barcoding that relied on unique molecular identifiers. TCRdb reanalyzed the raw reads on its own, using fastp at Q25 for trimming and MiXCR for clone calling, and kept in-frame beta chains. Each record represents a unique CDR3 protein, reported with the most common genes and DNA among its rows. The sample records 280,000 or so distinct CDR3 sequences, more than 9% of which are singletons. 23% of the sample is held by the ten biggest clonotypes.

Sample: peripheral blood, taken 180 days after TCRalphabeta/CD19-depleted stem cell transplant. These receptors all stem from a male patient aged 2 to 10 who had a stem cell transplant for chronic granulomatous disease, so the T cells may come from the graft donor.

The chain couples TRBV19 to TRBJ2-1; 10 bases are shared with TRBD2. The V segment lost 3 bases and the J segment 0 bases; nucleotides outside the gene matches: 5. The CDR3 runs 17 residues. CDR1 and CDR2 (germline): LNHDA, SQIVND (reference sequence). CDR3 nucleotides: TGTGCCAGTAGTATTGCCCTAGCGGGGGCCTCCTACAATGAGCAGTTCTTC. It specifies CASSIALAGASYNEQFF.

This clonotype appeared many times. The chain has TRBV12-3 or TRBV12-4 and TRBJ1-1; D not certain. There are 13 residues in the CDR3. Trimming took 4 bases from V and 1 from J, leaving 7 bases between them. The CDR3 DNA is TGTGCCAGCAGTTGGGCAAGGAACACTGAAGCTTTCTTT. It translates to CASSWARNTEAFF.

This clonotype occurred many times. The chain has TRBV20-1 and TRBJ1-1, with no clear D. The CDR3 loop spans 16 amino acids. Germline V gene data show CDR1 as DFQATT and CDR2 as SNEGSKA (reference sequence). Trimming removed 3 bases from V and 0 bases from J, with 17 bases in between. CDR3 DNA sequence: TGCAGTGCTAGTAATTTTTGGGGTTTCATGAACACTGAAGCTTTCTTT. It specifies CSASNFWGFMNTEAFF.

This clonotype was counted at least ten times. The chain links TRBV5-1 to TRBJ1-4, with D perhaps TRBD1 (6 bases). With 2 bases removed from V and 6 bases from J, the gap between germline ends came to 14 bases. Looked up from germline, CDR1 is SGHRS and CDR2 is YFSETQ. The CDR3 spans 15 residues. CDR3 bases: TGCGCCAGCAGCTTTTATCCGGACAGAGATGAAAAACTGTTTTTT. Its protein product is CASSFYPDRDEKLFF.

This clonotype was detected a few times. The chain has TRBV27 and TRBJ2-7; a weak D match, TRBD1 (5 bases). V lost 4 bases to trimming and J lost 6 bases, with 16 bases between them. Looked up from germline, CDR1 is MNHEY and CDR2 is SMNVEV (reference sequence). CDR3 length equals 14 residues. CDR3 loop: CASSSQVSKSEQYF. CDR3 coding DNA: TGTGCCAGCAGTTCACAGGTCTCGAAATCCGAGCAGTACTTC.

The gene calls are TRBV7-9 and TRBJ2-1, with a possible D match to TRBD2 (6 bases). Trimming left V 1 base short and J 7 bases short, with 14 bases between. From germline, CDR1 is SEHNR and CDR2 FQNEAQ (reference sequence). This CDR3 is 15 amino acids long. The DNA for the CDR3 is TGTGCCAGCAGCTTAGTTGGGCGGGAAGTGAATGAGCAGTTCTTC. It specifies CASSLVGREVNEQFF.

This clonotype was seen at least ten times. The gene calls are TRBV12-3 or TRBV12-4 and TRBJ2-3, with 8 bases matching TRBD2. V shed 3 bases and J 3 bases; nucleotides not matched to a gene: 5. The CDR3 runs 15 residues. CDR3 in amino acids: CASSFGGGRTDTQYF. Here the CDR3 DNA reads TGTGCCAGCAGTTTCGGGGGGGGCCGGACAGATACGCAGTATTTT.

The chain has TRBV30 and TRBJ2-7; maybe TRBD2 (5 bases). CDR3 length: 14 amino acids. CDR1 is GTSNPN, CDR2 SVGIG, per germline (reference sequence). Trimming removed 0 bases at V and 8 bases at J, with 17 bases between. As DNA, the CDR3 is TGTGCCTGGAGTGTGGTAGGGAGCCTAGACAAGCAGTACTTC. The encoded protein is CAWSVVGSLDKQYF. Together with reference TRBV30 and TRBJ2-7, the CDR3 gives the full variable domain: SQTIHQWPATLVQPVGSPLSLECTVEGTSNPNLYWYRQAAGRGLQLLFYSVGIGQISSEVPQNLSASRPQDRQFILSSKKLLLSDSGFYLCAWSVVGSLDKQYFGPGTRLTVT.

This clonotype showed up many times. It may be a read error: a sequence one base away is much more abundant. The conserved phenylalanine or tryptophan is not found at the CDR3 terminus, so this likely reflects a read error. The J gene is TRBJ2-2, the V gene TRBV7-9; no clear D gene. Germline-derived CDR1 and CDR2 are SEHNR and FQNEAQ (reference sequence). This CDR3 is 14 amino acids long. V was shortened by 1 base and J by 1 base, with 4 bases between the two germline ends. The chain's CDR3 is CASSLVQNTGELFV. The CDR3 nucleotides read TGTGCCAGCAGCTTAGTGCAGAACACCGGGGAGCTGTTTGTT.

This clonotype appeared many times. The rearrangement uses TRBV7-2 and TRBJ2-1; 13 bases fit TRBD2. With V trimmed by 1 base and J by 10 bases, 7 bases remained unmatched. Looked up from germline, CDR1 is SGHTA and CDR2 is FQGNSA. CDR3 length equals 16 residues. This CDR3 is CASSLVPGLAGLEQFF. The CDR3 nucleotides are TGTGCCAGCAGCTTAGTCCCGGGACTAGCGGGGCTGGAGCAGTTCTTC. The full variable domain, with the rest looked up from reference TRBV7-2 and TRBJ2-1, is GAGVSQSPSNKVTEKGKDVELRCDPISGHTALYWYRQSLGQGLEFLIYFQGNSAPDKSGLPSDRFSAERTGGSVSTLTIQRTQQEDSAVYLCASSLVPGLAGLEQFFGPGTRLTVL.